These T cell receptor beta chains were read from a single sample in a study of blood T cells in healthy people across ages. Via MiXCR, TCRdb re-called the 5' RACE reads, giving one row per CDR3 protein. The data hold about 1.5 million distinct CDR3 sequences, with about 42% observed a single time. The specimen was blood. These receptors were taken from a woman aged 18-29 years in good health. Each CDR3 is given with its conserved first and last residue. The D gene is left open where the match is weak. Clone size appears in some rows only: once, few, many, or a class for an expanded clone.

J,V,D,size,CDR3,DNA
TRBJ2-7,TRBV27,TRBD1,-,CASSSPNRGQDEQYF,TGTGCCAGCAGTAGTCCCAACAGGGGGCAGGATGAGCAGTACTTC
TRBJ2-7,TRBV9,-,-,CASSSMGAEQYF,TGTGCCAGCAGCTCCATGGGAGCCGAGCAGTACTTC
TRBJ2-1,TRBV29-1,-,-,CSVEDRFRKTGNEQFF,TGCAGCGTTGAAGATCGGTTTCGCAAAACAGGCAATGAGCAGTTCTTC
TRBJ2-5,TRBV5-1,-,-,CASSLEARLEETQYF,TGCGCCAGCAGCTTGGAAGCCAGGTTAGAAGAGACCCAGTACTTC
TRBJ2-1,TRBV7-8,-,few,CASSLAAFSYNEQFF,TGTGCCAGCAGCTTAGCAGCGTTCTCCTACAATGAGCAGTTCTTC
TRBJ2-1,TRBV12-3/TRBV12-4,-,many,CASSLVPGNNEQFF,TGTGCCAGCAGTTTAGTACCAGGAAACAATGAGCAGTTCTTC
TRBJ2-1,TRBV7-9,TRBD2,-,CASSLAGTSSNEQFF,TGTGCCAGCAGCTTAGCCGGGACTAGCAGCAATGAGCAGTTCTTC
TRBJ2-3,TRBV7-9,TRBD2,-,CASSLGTSGGHADTQYF,TGTGCCAGCAGCTTGGGGACTAGCGGGGGACACGCAGATACGCAGTATTTT
TRBJ2-1,TRBV4-3,TRBD2,-,CASSQDVARSGRDEQFF,TGCGCCAGCAGCCAAGATGTCGCGAGGAGCGGGAGAGATGAGCAGTTCTTC
TRBJ2-1,TRBV12-3/TRBV12-4,-,-,CASSLNRRGLASYNGQFF,TGTGCCAGCAGTTTAAATCGTAGGGGCTTAGCTTCCTACAATGGGCAGTTCTTC
TRBJ2-3,TRBV21-1,-,-,CASRSETSGSTDTQYF,TGTGCCAGCAGGTCCGAGACTAGCGGGAGCACAGATACGCAGTATTTT
TRBJ2-5,TRBV4-1,TRBD2,many,CASSQLAGVETQYF,TGCGCCAGCAGCCAACTAGCGGGGGTTGAGACCCAGTACTTC
TRBJ1-1,TRBV7-9,-,-,CASTPTLRTEAFF,TGTGCCAGCACCCCGACCCTGAGGACTGAAGCTTTCTTT
TRBJ1-1,TRBV20-1,-,few,CSARAPHPNTEAFF,TGCAGTGCTAGAGCCCCTCACCCGAACACTGAAGCTTTCTTT
TRBJ2-5,TRBV24-1,-,-,CATSDSGETQYF,TGTGCCACCAGTGATTCGGGAGAGACCCAGTACTTC
TRBJ1-4,TRBV11-2,TRBD1,-,CASSPGDRVEEKLFF,TGTGCCAGCAGCCCGGGGGACAGGGTCGAGGAAAAACTGTTTTTT
TRBJ2-7,TRBV5-6,-,-,CASSWTGVTYEQYF,TGTGCCAGCAGCTGGACGGGTGTTACCTACGAGCAGTACTTC
TRBJ1-4,TRBV7-2,-,few,CASSLRGGWDEKLFF,TGTGCCAGCAGCTTACGGGGTGGATGGGATGAAAAACTGTTTTTT
TRBJ1-3,TRBV10-3,-,-,CAISESYRNTIYF,TGTGCCATCAGTGAGTCTTATCGAAACACCATATATTTT
TRBJ2-5,TRBV12-3/TRBV12-4,TRBD2,-,CASGRAVQETQYF,TGTGCCAGCGGGAGGGCTGTACAAGAGACCCAGTACTTC
TRBJ2-7,TRBV20-1,TRBD2,-,CSARRLAGTLRGNEQYF,TGCAGTGCTAGACGTCTAGCGGGAACCCTCCGAGGCAATGAGCAGTACTTC
TRBJ2-4,TRBV20-1,TRBD2,few,CSAWTSGSSSGAKNIQYF,TGCAGTGCTTGGACTAGCGGGAGTTCTAGTGGAGCCAAAAACATTCAGTACTTC
TRBJ1-5,TRBV20-1,-,-,CSAVRGNRPQHF,TGCAGTGCCGTGAGGGGCAATCGGCCCCAGCATTTT
TRBJ2-1,TRBV12-3/TRBV12-4,-,few,CASSLRTGAQHEQFF,TGTGCCAGCAGTTTAAGAACGGGAGCACAACATGAGCAGTTCTTC
TRBJ1-4,TRBV12-3/TRBV12-4,-,-,CASSLEVSSEKLFF,TGTGCCAGCAGTTTGGAAGTTAGTAGTGAAAAACTGTTTTTT
TRBJ1-6,TRBV15,-,few,CATSRDGNSPLHF,TGTGCCACCAGCAGAGACGGCAATTCACCCCTCCACTTT
TRBJ1-1,TRBV5-1,-,-,CASSLDGWKDTEAFF,TGCGCCAGCAGCTTGGATGGCTGGAAGGACACTGAAGCTTTCTTT
TRBJ2-7,TRBV5-1,TRBD2,few,CASRTRPFLGYEQYF,TGCGCCAGCCGGACTAGACCCTTTTTAGGTTACGAGCAGTACTTC
TRBJ2-3,TRBV7-9,-,-,CASTLGVGRVMNTQYF,TGTGCCAGCACACTGGGTGTGGGCAGGGTAATGAATACGCAGTATTTT
TRBJ1-6,TRBV20-1,-,few,CSALKAGQSNSPLHF,TGCAGTGCTCTGAAAGCAGGTCAGAGTAATTCACCCCTCCACTTT
TRBJ2-7,TRBV28,-,few,CASSAFTSYEQYF,TGTGCCAGCAGTGCCTTCACCTCCTACGAGCAGTACTTC
TRBJ1-2,TRBV7-9,-,few,CASSSVQRGRNGYTF,TGTGCCAGCAGTTCAGTTCAGAGGGGACGGAATGGCTACACCTTC
TRBJ2-3,TRBV7-3,-,-,CASSQMGGRTDTQYF,TGTGCCAGCAGCCAGATGGGGGGCCGGACAGATACGCAGTATTTT
TRBJ2-1,TRBV4-3,TRBD1,-,CAGSQVKQGGRRASEQFF,TGCGCCGGCAGCCAAGTTAAACAGGGGGGTAGGAGGGCAAGTGAGCAGTTCTTC
TRBJ2-4,TRBV4-2,-,-,CASSQVGRARVNQYF,TGTGCCAGCAGCCAAGTTGGCAGGGCGAGGGTAAATCAGTACTTC
TRBJ2-2,TRBV9,TRBD2,-,CASSVASGRAPNTGELFF,TGTGCCAGCAGCGTAGCGAGCGGGAGGGCCCCAAACACCGGGGAGCTGTTTTTT
TRBJ2-4,TRBV4-1,-,-,CASSQLTTGKNIQYF,TGCGCCAGCAGCCAACTGACTACGGGCAAAAACATTCAGTACTTC
TRBJ2-3,TRBV29-1,-,many,CSVVGSADTQYF,TGCAGCGTTGTTGGGAGCGCAGATACGCAGTATTTT
TRBJ2-4,TRBV14,-,-,CASSFGGMGSGIQYF,TGTGCCAGCAGCTTCGGAGGGATGGGGTCGGGCATTCAGTACTTC
TRBJ2-7,TRBV12-3/TRBV12-4,TRBD1,few,CASSPPGQASYEQYF,TGTGCCAGCAGTCCTCCCGGACAGGCCTCCTACGAGCAGTACTTC
TRBJ2-7,TRBV25-1,-,-,CASSEPGVAYEQYF,TGTGCCAGCAGTGAACCTGGGGTAGCCTACGAGCAGTACTTC
TRBJ2-5,TRBV20-1,TRBD2,-,CSALSGTKETQYF,TGCAGTGCTCTTTCCGGGACTAAAGAGACCCAGTACTTC
TRBJ1-6,TRBV7-2,TRBD1,-,CASSPLSRRRGLVFNSPLHF,TGTGCCAGCAGCCCACTAAGTCGGAGGAGGGGGCTCGTTTTTAATTCACCCCTCCACTTT
TRBJ1-4,TRBV5-1,-,-,CASSWGTFNEKLFF,TGCGCCAGCAGCTGGGGGACTTTTAATGAAAAACTGTTTTTT
TRBJ2-1,TRBV3-1,TRBD2,-,CTSSQDSLAGGPYNEQFF,TGTACCAGCAGCCAAGATAGCCTAGCGGGGGGGCCTTACAATGAGCAGTTCTTC
TRBJ1-2,TRBV25-1,-,few,CASSLVSGGYTF,TGTGCCAGCAGTCTCGTATCAGGAGGCTACACCTTC
TRBJ2-1,TRBV9,-,many,CASSVGTDHNEQFF,TGTGCCAGCAGCGTAGGGACCGATCACAATGAGCAGTTCTTC